A single T cell receptor (beta chain) is shown here with its context. No antigen is known for it. Donors gave about 2.5 ml of blood apiece. These data belong to a study of monozygotic twins with inflammatory bowel disease. Study-wide points: Lower TCRbeta diversity (inverse Simpson) was seen in IBD patients than in healthy co-twins.

The CDR3 has 17 amino acids. The germline V gene has CDR1 SGHTA and CDR2 FQGNSA. Per-sample cDNA came from eight separate reactions. UMIs were attached via template switching, each with a 6-nucleotide sample barcode. Each CDR3 protein gets one entry in TCRdb, which reprocessed the 5' RACE reads and gives no DNA. This sample's table has around 400,000 distinct CDR3 sequences. The sequence derives from a human donor with ulcerative colitis or Crohn's disease, or a healthy co-twin of an affected twin (not recorded which). The chain combines TRBV7-2 with TRBJ2-3; TCRdb's D call, TRBD2, is unchecked because there is no DNA. Sequences were obtained from blood. The CDR3 loop is CASTPIAGAHATDTQYF.